The 3 T cell receptor beta chains listed next were all sequenced from one sample in a study of human T cells and chemical hapten exposure. TCRdb called the RACE reads again in MiXCR, with one record for every CDR3 protein. Among approximately 84,000 distinct CDR3 sequences listed, 11% were seen once. Regarding time point: patch test 2, 6 weeks after DPC sensitization. Treatment reported: therapeutic diphenylcyclopropenone sensitization with weekly scalp DPC. The specimen comprised whole blood, sampled in connection with sensitization to the hapten diphenylcyclopropenone (DPC). The receptors originated from a man aged 18 to 35 with alopecia areata. Some clones in this sample may be carry-over from other donors' samples.

This clonotype was picked up a small number of times. V and J are TRBV28 and TRBJ2-7; no clear D. This CDR3 region has 13 residues. CDR1 and CDR2 (germline): MDHEN, SYDVKM. The V and J ends lost 5 bases and 0 bases respectively, with 8 bases between them. The CDR3 coding sequence is TGTGCCAGCAGTCCAGTAAACTCCTACGAGCAGTACTTC. Translated: CASSPVNSYEQYF.

This clonotype appeared a few times. CDR3 region: CASSTLLDGQETQYF. CDR3 in DNA: TGTGCCAGCAGCACACTATTGGACGGACAAGAGACCCAGTACTTC. The genes are TRBV7-9 and TRBJ2-5; D is undetermined. CDR3 length: 15 amino acids. The V gene lost 5 bases and the J gene lost 2 bases, with 15 bases spanning the gap. Germline values: CDR1 SEHNR, CDR2 FQNEAQ (reference sequence).

The rearrangement joins TRBV28 to TRBJ1-1, with a possible D match to TRBD1 (5 bases). The V gene lost 1 base and the J gene lost 5 bases, with 11 bases spanning the gap. This CDR3 spans 14 amino acids. Germline assignment: CDR1 MDHEN and CDR2 SYDVKM. CDR3 coding DNA: TGTGCCAGCAGTTTATTTGGGGGGAAGACTGAAGCTTTCTTT. Protein product: CASSLFGGKTEAFF.